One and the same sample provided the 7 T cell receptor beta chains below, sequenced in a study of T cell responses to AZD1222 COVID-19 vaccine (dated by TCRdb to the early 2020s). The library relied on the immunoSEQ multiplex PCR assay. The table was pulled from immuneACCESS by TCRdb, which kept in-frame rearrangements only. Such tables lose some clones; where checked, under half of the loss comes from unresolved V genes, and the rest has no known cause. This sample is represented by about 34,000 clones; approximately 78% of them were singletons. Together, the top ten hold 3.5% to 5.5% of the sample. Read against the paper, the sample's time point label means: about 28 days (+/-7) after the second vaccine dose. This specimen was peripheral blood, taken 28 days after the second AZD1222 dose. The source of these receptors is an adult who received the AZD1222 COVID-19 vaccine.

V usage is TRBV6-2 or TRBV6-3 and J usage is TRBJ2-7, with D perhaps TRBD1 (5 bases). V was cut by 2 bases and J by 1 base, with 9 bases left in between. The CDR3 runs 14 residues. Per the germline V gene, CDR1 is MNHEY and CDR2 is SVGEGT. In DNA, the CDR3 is TGTGCCAGCAGTTACGCGACAGCATCCTACGAGCAGTACTTC. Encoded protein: CASSYATASYEQYF.

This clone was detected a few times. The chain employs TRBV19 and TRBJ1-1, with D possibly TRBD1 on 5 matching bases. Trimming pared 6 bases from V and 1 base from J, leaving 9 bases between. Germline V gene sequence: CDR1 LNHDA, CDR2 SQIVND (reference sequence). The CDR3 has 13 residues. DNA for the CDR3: TGTGCCAGTAGAGGGACGGCGAACACTGAAGCTTTCTTT. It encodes CASRGTANTEAFF.

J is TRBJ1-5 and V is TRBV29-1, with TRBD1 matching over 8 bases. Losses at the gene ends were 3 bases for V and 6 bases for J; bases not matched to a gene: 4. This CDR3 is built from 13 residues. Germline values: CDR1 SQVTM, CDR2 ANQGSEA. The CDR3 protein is CSVEAGGLQPQHF. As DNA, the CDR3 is TGCAGCGTTGAGGCAGGGGGCCTTCAGCCCCAGCATTTT.

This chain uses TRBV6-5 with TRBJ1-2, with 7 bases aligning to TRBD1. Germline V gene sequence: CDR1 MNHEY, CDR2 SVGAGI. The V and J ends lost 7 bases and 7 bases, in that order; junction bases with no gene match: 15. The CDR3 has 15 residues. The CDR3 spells CASNPRDSVPGGYTF. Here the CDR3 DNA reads TGTGCCAGCAACCCCCGGGACAGTGTCCCCGGTGGCTACACCTTC.

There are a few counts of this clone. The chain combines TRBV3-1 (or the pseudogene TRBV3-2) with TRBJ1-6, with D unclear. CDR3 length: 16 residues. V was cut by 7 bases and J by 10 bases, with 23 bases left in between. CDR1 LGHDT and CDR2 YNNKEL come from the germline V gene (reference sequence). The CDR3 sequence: CASTFSGFALRSPLHF. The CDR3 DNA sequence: TGTGCCAGCACTTTCTCAGGTTTCGCTTTACGGTCACCCCTCCACTTT.

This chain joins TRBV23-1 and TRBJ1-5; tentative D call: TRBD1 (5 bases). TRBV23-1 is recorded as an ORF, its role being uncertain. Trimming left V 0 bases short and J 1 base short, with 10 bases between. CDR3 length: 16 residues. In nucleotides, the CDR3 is TGCGCCAGCAGTCAATCGTGGGGGACGAGCAATCAGCCCCAGCATTTT. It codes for CASSQSWGTSNQPQHF.

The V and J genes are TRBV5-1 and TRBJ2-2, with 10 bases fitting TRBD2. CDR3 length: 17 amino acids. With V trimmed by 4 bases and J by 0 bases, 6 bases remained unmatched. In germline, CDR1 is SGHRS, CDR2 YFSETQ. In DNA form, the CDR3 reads TGCGCCAGCAGCCCAGGGCTAGCGGGGGCGAACACCGGGGAGCTGTTTTTT. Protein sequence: CASSPGLAGANTGELFF.